This TCR beta chain emerged from a study of regulatory T cells in long-lasting Graves disease (TCRdb year 2021). Regarding the complete study: Patients with newly diagnosed Graves' disease had been on antithyroid drugs for under 3 months. This study used TCR sequencing and RNA sequencing of peripheral blood to compare persistent Graves' disease patients against newly diagnosed Graves' disease patients. The study was registered as a clinical trial and conducted in China. A total of around 33 samples underwent TCR sequencing, from 13 patients with persistent Graves' disease and roughly 20 patients with newly diagnosed Graves' disease. General conclusions and limits of the study: Persistent Graves' disease patients showed lower TCR Shannon entropy and fewer highly expanded clones than newly diagnosed patients, suggesting clonal expansion. Because the primary lesion, thyroid tissue, could not be accessed, the study looked at peripheral blood alone. As a limitation, the authors acknowledged that the small sample size may reduce accuracy. Patients with persistent disease shared more public clonotypes (around 2,500) than newly diagnosed patients did (966). Sequencing and analysis were limited to the TCR beta chain.

The table lists this clonotype with many counts. The antigen it binds to is not known. The record has no base qualities; no much larger clone is one base away. The sample's time point label, in plain terms: newly diagnosed GD, antithyroid drugs for less than 3 months. RNA was extracted from PBMCs in TRIzol for both TCR sequencing and RNA sequencing. The diagnosis of Graves' disease followed American Thyroid Association guidelines. The patients came from an endocrinology department in Xi'an, China. From each patient, about 9.7 milliliters of peripheral blood was collected into an EDTA anticoagulant tube. PBMCs were isolated by Ficoll Paque Plus density gradient separation without further T cell sorting. An Agilent 2100 Bioanalyzer and agarose gel were used to check RNA quality, and a NanoDrop 2000 was used to measure RNA concentration. Libraries were prepared through multiplex PCR. TCRdb records Illumina HiSeq 4000 as the sequencer. To build TCR beta libraries, CDR3 regions were amplified by Arm-PCR using iRepertoire HTBI primers. Before sequencing, the PCR products went through gel purification. The authors' analysis ran thus. Across samples, 60 to 75 TRBV and roughly 13 TRBJ segments were identified and used for gene usage analysis of CDR3 amino acid clonotypes. COPE and FqMerger were used to merge filtered high-quality paired reads into contigs. Contigs were aligned with BLAST to IMGT TRBV, TRBD and TRBJ reference genes, and CDR3 was defined per IMGT. Any clonotype with a frequency above 0.1% was classified as a highly expanded clone. Repertoire diversity was measured by Shannon entropy, and V-J evenness by the Gini coefficient. A clonotype was considered public if more than one individual shared it. The public reads were run again by TCRdb, first through fastp at Q25 and then through MiXCR, and only productive beta chains were kept. A single entry per CDR3 protein holds the most common genes and DNA from its merged rows. The V and J calls here are based on TCRdb, not the publication. Within this sample are 250,000 to 300,000 distinct CDR3 sequences, with around a sixth of them counted one time only. The ten largest clones represent about 15% of the sample.

This sample also appeared in a second study, on T cells in Graves' hyperthyroidism and ophthalmopathy. That second publication adds: Graves' hyperthyroidism was defined as stable when no progression to ophthalmopathy occurred over 18 months of follow-up. The hyperthyroidism patients were between 18 and 65 years old and newly diagnosed, with a disease duration of less than 2 months. Any patient with an uncontrolled infection, another autoimmune disease, pregnancy or lactation was excluded. Clinical symptoms, serum thyroxine and TRAb, thyroid ultrasound, and orbital computed tomography formed the basis for the diagnoses. The TCR CDR3 was subjected to a first round of RT-PCR using the HTBI primer set and the Qiagen OneStep RT-PCR kit. Most expanded thyroid clonotypes (frequency above 0.001) were also detected in blood, a finding suggesting that blood repertoires may reflect thyroid immune responses. Ophthalmopathy was separated from stable hyperthyroidism by a 13 V-J signature model, with 85% to 90% sensitivity and around 81% specificity obtained in cross-validation and 80%/75% obtained in testing. In validation, the model predicted progression to ophthalmopathy with roughly 70% sensitivity and approximately 78% specificity, a median of 6.5 months before onset. To identify TCR V-J signatures that set the groups apart, the researchers used a discovery cohort of approximately 98 patients, made up of roughly 45 with Graves' ophthalmopathy and 57 with stable Graves' hyperthyroidism. An independent validation cohort of fewer than 20 hyperthyroidism patients and more than 15 patients who later progressed to ophthalmopathy tested prospective prediction of ophthalmopathy. The roughly 99 discovery patients were divided at random into training and test sets in a 7:3 ratio. Thyroid tissue and blood T-cell repertoires from roughly 6 Graves' hyperthyroidism patients were also compared in the study. Following sampling, methimazole starting at 30 mg daily was given to hyperthyroidism patients, and high-dose intravenous methylprednisolone was given to ophthalmopathy patients. Libraries were constructed in a second round of multiplex PCR, after which size selection and purification were performed. The libraries were sequenced on an Illumina HiSeq2000 using paired-end 100 bp reads. SOAPnuke was used to process the raw data, removing reads that contained adapters or uncalled bases, had a mean Phred below 15, or lacked an exact match to the constant primer or identifier. High-quality paired reads were merged using COPE v1.2.5, and each unique nucleotide sequence was defined as a clonotype. Clonotypes were aligned to IMGT TRBV, TRBD and TRBJ reference segments using MiTCR v1.1. Analysis was restricted to V-J combinations with a frequency above 0.0001, which covered over 98% of repertoires. A TCS score was defined as the ratio of F50 (clonal expansion) to E x V (chaos), with BLOSUM62-based TCRdist applied between CDR3 peptides within each V-J. Welch's t-statistics and random forest reduced approximately 520 V-J features to roughly 13, which were used in a naive Bayes classifier (R e1071). No statistical method was used to fix the sample size in advance, and group allocation was not hidden from the investigators. TCR Vbeta CDR3 sequencing of roughly 140 peripheral blood samples (over 40 ophthalmopathy, some 75 hyperthyroidism and approximately 17 progressor patients) is reported in the paper.

This sample comprised peripheral blood mononuclear cells (PBMCs), obtained at new diagnosis, from a patient treated with antithyroid drugs. This sequence originates from a woman in her thirties with Graves disease. Donor details come from another sample of the same person, matched by shared clones.

The bases are TGTGCCAGCACCCTATTGGGGAGCACAGATACGCAGTATTTT. It codes for CASTLLGSTDTQYF. This sequence uses TRBV7-2 and TRBJ2-3; there is no confident call for the D gene. Taken from cysteine to phenylalanine, the CDR3 has 14 residues. Only CDR3 DNA remains: 42 bases, in frame from the first base. V loses 7 bases of germline sequence and J loses 0 bases, and the interval between the two ends is 11 bases. For CDR1 and CDR2, the germline V gene lists SGHTA and FQGNSA.